This T cell receptor (beta chain) is drawn from a study of control samples from healthy donors and cancer patients (dated by TCRdb to the early 2020s). Concerning this clone: The target of this receptor is not known. The record has no base qualities; no much larger clone is one base away.

Library method: the immunoSEQ multiplex PCR assay. TCRdb carries this immuneACCESS record with in-frame sequences only. Its versions omit some clonotypes, under half of them owing to an unresolved V gene in the studies checked, with the rest unexplained. The sample table shows 65,000 to 90,000 clones, and roughly 90% are seen once. The ten largest clones represent roughly 8.9% of the sample. Via the germline V gene, CDR1 is SGHTA and CDR2 FQGTGA. From the cysteine through the phenylalanine, the CDR3 covers 13 amino acids. Only the CDR3 region is kept as DNA, spanning 39 bases read in frame from base 1. The germline ends are 15 bases apart after V is trimmed by 8 bases and J by 8 bases.

This clonotype was obtained from a woman aged 45 to 65 with colorectal cancer. The sample comprised PBMCs. The chain is assembled from TRBV7-3 and TRBJ2-2, and TRBD1 may be the D gene, going by 6 matching bases. The DNA reads TGTGCCAGCTCCACTGAAAGGGGGGGGGAGCTGTTTTTT. The encoded protein is CASSTERGGELFF.